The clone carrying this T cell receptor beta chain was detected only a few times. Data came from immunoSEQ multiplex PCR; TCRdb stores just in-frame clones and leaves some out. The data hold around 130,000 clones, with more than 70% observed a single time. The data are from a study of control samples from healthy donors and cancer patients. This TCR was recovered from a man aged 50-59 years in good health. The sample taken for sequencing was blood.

The CDR3 region is CARDSYNSPLHF. CDR3 nucleotide sequence: TGTGCCCGGGACAGCTATAATTCACCCCTCCACTTT. The J gene is TRBJ1-6, the V gene TRBV30; TRBD1 aligns across 7 bases. Germline CDR1 GTSNPN, CDR2 SVGIG (reference sequence). This CDR3 is built from 12 residues. V shed 8 bases, J shed 3 bases, and the junction held 1 base outside the gene matches.